The sequence of this T cell receptor (beta chain) was determined in a study of T cell repertoires in cytomegalovirus infection. The sample holds many counts of this clonotype. The antigen remains undetermined. Each CDR3 protein is one row after TCRdb ran MiXCR on the reads. The repertoire holds 750,000 to 950,000 distinct CDR3 sequences, with about 29% as singletons. The sequenced sample was cultured CD8+ T cells from PBMCs, obtained from culture after CMV antigen stimulation. The receptor's source is a human donor in good health (CMV status not recorded). Some clones in this sample may be carry-over from other donors' samples.

DNA for the CDR3: TGTGCCAGCACCTGGGGGGCCTACGAGCAGTACTTC. Its translation is CASTWGAYEQYF. This chain links TRBV12-3 or TRBV12-4 with TRBJ2-7; possible D gene TRBD2, 6 bases. Trimming left V 7 bases short and J 2 bases short, with 9 bases between. This CDR3 is built from 12 residues.